A selection of T cell receptor beta chains follows, all from one sample in a study of OX40 agonist ivuxolimab in advanced cancers. The protocol was immunoSEQ multiplex PCR, while the TCRdb copy is restricted to in-frame clones and leaves out a portion. The sample yields tens of thousands of clones, roughly four fifths seen once. The material sequenced was CD4+ or CD8+ T cells sorted from blood, taken in a trial of the OX40 agonist ivuxolimab. These receptors all come from an adult with an advanced solid tumor such as melanoma, head and neck, liver or kidney cancer. Both conserved end residues are part of each CDR3. D genes are given only for firm matches. Where a row states a size, it is once, few, many or the class of an expanded clone; other rows omit it.

CDR3 | DNA | V | size | length | J | D
CASSSHGRPYNEQFF | TGTGCCAGCAGTTCCCATGGACGGCCCTACAATGAGCAGTTCTTC | TRBV6-1 | . | 15 | TRBJ2-1 | .
CASSIEGKKWELFF | TGTGCCAGTAGTATAGAAGGAAAGAAGTGGGAGCTGTTTTTT | TRBV19 | . | 14 | TRBJ2-2 | .
CASSEAGGTNEKLFF | TGTGCCAGCAGTGAAGCTGGGGGAACTAATGAAAAACTGTTTTTT | TRBV6-1 | . | 15 | TRBJ1-4 | .
CASSPLAGVYNEQFF | TGTGCCAGCAGCCCTCTAGCGGGAGTCTACAATGAGCAGTTCTTC | TRBV6-5 | . | 15 | TRBJ2-1 | TRBD2
CASSDSLTSTDTQYF | TGCGCCAGCAGTGACTCACTGACTAGCACAGATACGCAGTATTTT | TRBV10-1 | . | 15 | TRBJ2-3 | .
CASSLVQGIGEQYF | TGTGCCAGCAGCTTGGTACAGGGAATTGGCGAGCAGTACTTC | TRBV5-6 | . | 14 | TRBJ2-7 | .
CASTQRGTGVYEQYF | TGTGCCAGCACCCAGAGGGGGACAGGGGTCTACGAGCAGTACTTC | TRBV6-1 | . | 15 | TRBJ2-7 | TRBD1
CASSVGDGGSPLHF | TGTGCCAGCAGCGTTGGGGACGGCGGTTCACCCCTCCACTTT | TRBV7-6 | . | 14 | TRBJ1-6 | .
CASSISQLYGYTF | TGTGCCAGTAGTATTTCCCAGCTCTATGGCTACACCTTC | TRBV19 | . | 13 | TRBJ1-2 | .
CASRPTGTNYEQYF | TGTGCCAGCAGACCGACAGGGACTAACTACGAGCAGTACTTC | TRBV28 | . | 14 | TRBJ2-7 | .
CSVGEDYEQYF | TGCAGCGTTGGCGAGGACTACGAGCAGTACTTC | TRBV29-1 | . | 11 | TRBJ2-7 | .
CSVEVGGGRITNTGELFF | TGCAGCGTTGAGGTTGGCGGGGGCCGCATTACGAACACCGGGGAGCTGTTTTTT | TRBV29-1 | . | 18 | TRBJ2-2 | .
CASQPRPRGNQPQHF | TGTGCCAGTCAGCCAAGGCCCCGCGGCAATCAGCCCCAGCATTTT | TRBV19 | . | 15 | TRBJ1-5 | .
CASSRWNTEAFF | TGTGCCAGTAGTAGGTGGAACACTGAAGCTTTCTTT | TRBV19 | . | 12 | TRBJ1-1 | .
CASRRASLGTEKLFF | TGTGCCAGCAGGCGAGCTTCATTAGGGACGGAAAAACTGTTTTTT | TRBV6-1 | . | 15 | TRBJ1-4 | .
CASSYGQGGLYGEQFF | TGTGCCAGCAGTTACGGGCAGGGGGGATTGTACGGTGAGCAGTTCTTC | TRBV6-5 | . | 16 | TRBJ2-1 | .
CASSLESGGVYEQYF | TGCGCCAGCAGCTTGGAGTCAGGGGGGGTCTACGAGCAGTACTTC | TRBV5-1 | . | 15 | TRBJ2-7 | .
CASSYTDGNYGYTF | TGTGCCAGCAGTTACACGGACGGGAATTATGGCTACACCTTC | TRBV6-6 | once | 14 | TRBJ1-2 | .
CASSRDNGYTF | TGTGCCAGCAGTAGGGACAATGGCTACACCTTC | TRBV2 | . | 11 | TRBJ1-2 | .
CASSLATWGVDSYNEQFF | TGTGCCAGCAGCTTAGCTACCTGGGGAGTAGACTCCTACAATGAGCAGTTCTTC | TRBV7-8 | . | 18 | TRBJ2-1 | .
CASSTSGTSSEQYF | TGTGCCAGCAGTACCTCCGGGACTAGCAGCGAGCAGTACTTC | TRBV6-5 | . | 14 | TRBJ2-7 | TRBD2
CASSLRHPNSGNTIYF | TGTGCCAGCAGCTTAAGGCATCCCAACTCTGGAAACACCATATATTTT | TRBV13 | . | 16 | TRBJ1-3 | .
CASSQRGSTDTQYF | TGTGCCAGCTCACAGCGGGGGAGCACAGATACGCAGTATTTT | TRBV18 | . | 14 | TRBJ2-3 | TRBD2
CASCPRDYNSPLHF | TGTGCCAGCTGCCCCCGGGACTATAATTCACCCCTCCACTTT | TRBV6-1 | . | 14 | TRBJ1-6 | .
CASSEGGRGQGSYEQYF | TGCGCCAGCAGTGAAGGGGGTAGGGGACAGGGTTCCTACGAGCAGTACTTC | TRBV10-2 | . | 17 | TRBJ2-7 | TRBD1
CASSSPGTGDSNQPQHF | TGTGCCAGCAGTTCCCCGGGGACAGGGGATAGCAATCAGCCCCAGCATTTT | TRBV28 | once | 17 | TRBJ1-5 | TRBD1
CASSSRTSGNTIYF | TGTGCCAGCAGCTCCCGCACCTCTGGAAACACCATATATTTT | TRBV11-2 | . | 14 | TRBJ1-3 | .
CASSYTDSSPLHF | TGTGCCAGCAGCTACACGGACAGTTCACCCCTCCACTTT | TRBV11-2 | few | 13 | TRBJ1-6 | .
CASSLGEGTPSYNEQFF | TGTGCCAGCAGCTTAGGGGAGGGGACCCCCTCCTACAATGAGCAGTTCTTC | TRBV7-9 | . | 17 | TRBJ2-1 | TRBD2
CASSSRFGEQYF | TGTGCCAGCAGCTCCCGTTTTGGCGAGCAGTACTTC | TRBV7-8 | . | 12 | TRBJ2-7 | .
CASDRALLCYEQYF | TGTGCCAGCGATAGGGCTTTGCTATGCTACGAGCAGTACTTC | TRBV21-1 | . | 14 | TRBJ2-7 | .
CASSSDTLNTEAFF | TGTGCCAGCAGCTCAGACACGTTGAACACTGAAGCTTTCTTT | TRBV11-3 | . | 14 | TRBJ1-1 | .
CASSPRGTANTEAFF | TGTGCCAGCAGTCCCCGGGGGACGGCGAACACTGAAGCTTTCTTT | TRBV6-6 | . | 15 | TRBJ1-1 | .
CSVGGGPGLPSNTGELFF | TGCAGCGTTGGCGGGGGCCCGGGACTCCCGTCAAACACCGGGGAGCTGTTTTTT | TRBV29-1 | . | 18 | TRBJ2-2 | .
CASRASGAGNQPQHF | TGTGCCAGCAGGGCATCGGGGGCAGGCAATCAGCCCCAGCATTTT | TRBV28 | . | 15 | TRBJ1-5 | .
CASSDTGRLDEQYF | TGTGCCAGCAGTGACACAGGGAGATTGGACGAGCAGTACTTC | TRBV25-1 | . | 14 | TRBJ2-7 | .
CATSRDRGQETQYF | TGTGCCACCAGCAGAGATCGGGGGCAAGAGACCCAGTACTTC | TRBV15 | . | 14 | TRBJ2-5 | .
CASSTDPTRSDYGYTF | TGTGCCAGCAGCACTGACCCGACACGTTCCGACTATGGCTACACCTTC | TRBV21-1 | . | 16 | TRBJ1-2 | .
CTSSRELWNTEAFF | TGCACCAGCAGCAGGGAGCTTTGGAACACTGAAGCTTTCTTT | TRBV1 | . | 14 | TRBJ1-1 | .
CASSLRGPGLRTYEQYF | TGCGCCAGCAGCCTCCGTGGCCCAGGACTGAGGACCTACGAGCAGTACTTC | TRBV5-1 | . | 17 | TRBJ2-7 | .
CASRPDSPGEAFF | TGTGCCAGCAGACCGGACAGCCCCGGTGAAGCTTTCTTT | TRBV2 | . | 13 | TRBJ1-1 | .
CASSSSGRLHEQYF | TGTGCCAGTAGTTCGTCCGGGAGGCTTCACGAGCAGTACTTC | TRBV19 | . | 14 | TRBJ2-7 | TRBD2
CASSPGGGDSPLHF | TGTGCCAGCTCCCCCGGAGGGGGCGATTCACCCCTCCACTTT | TRBV18 | . | 14 | TRBJ1-6 | TRBD1
CASRQGLAETDTQYF | TGTGCCAGCAGACAGGGACTAGCGGAGACAGATACGCAGTATTTT | TRBV7-9 | . | 15 | TRBJ2-3 | TRBD2
CASKGVAGGTDTQYF | TGTGCCAGCAAGGGGGTAGCGGGAGGCACAGATACGCAGTATTTT | TRBV2 | . | 15 | TRBJ2-3 | TRBD2
CASSLGRGGPYEQYF | TGTGCCAGCAGCTTAGGGAGGGGAGGACCCTACGAGCAGTACTTC | TRBV7-7 | . | 15 | TRBJ2-7 | .
CASSLDRDRRAYEQYF | TGTGCCAGCAGCTTGGACCGGGACCGTCGAGCCTACGAGCAGTACTTC | TRBV5-5 | . | 16 | TRBJ2-7 | .
CASNWWLYSNQPQHF | TGTGCCAGCAATTGGTGGCTTTATAGCAATCAGCCCCAGCATTTT | TRBV21-1 | . | 15 | TRBJ1-5 | .
CATMGRTSGGYTF | TGTGCCACCATGGGGCGGACGTCTGGTGGCTACACCTTC | TRBV19 | . | 13 | TRBJ1-2 | .
CASGTGGSDTQYF | TGTGCTAGTGGGACAGGGGGATCAGATACGCAGTATTTT | TRBV12-5 | . | 13 | TRBJ2-3 | TRBD1
CASSPGANYEQYF | TGTGCCAGCTCACCCGGGGCTAACTACGAGCAGTACTTC | TRBV18 | . | 13 | TRBJ2-7 | .
CASSYSLGTQYF | TGTGCCAGCAGTTACTCGCTGGGTACGCAGTATTTT | TRBV6-6 | . | 12 | TRBJ2-3 | .
CASSIGGSSGANVLTF | TGTGCCAGTAGTATAGGTGGGAGCTCTGGGGCCAACGTCCTGACTTTC | TRBV19 | once | 16 | TRBJ2-6 | .
CATGRTMNTEAFF | TGTGCCACCGGACGGACAATGAACACTGAAGCTTTCTTT | TRBV15 | . | 13 | TRBJ1-1 | .
CASSIGRDQPQHF | TGTGCCAGTAGTATAGGGCGGGATCAGCCCCAGCATTTT | TRBV19 | . | 13 | TRBJ1-5 | .
CASSKRDWDSPLHF | TGTGCCAGCAGTAAACGGGACTGGGATTCACCCCTCCACTTT | TRBV2 | . | 14 | TRBJ1-6 | .
CASSQPTGTKLRDNEQFF | TGCGCCAGCAGTCAACCGACCGGGACAAAACTTAGAGACAATGAGCAGTTCTTC | TRBV23-1 | . | 18 | TRBJ2-1 | .
CASSLVGLGNLGNTIYF | TGTGCCAGCAGCTTGGTCGGTCTGGGAAACTTAGGAAACACCATATATTTT | TRBV5-5 | . | 17 | TRBJ1-3 | .
CASSTTSEKQYF | TGTGCCAGCAGCACGACTAGCGAAAAGCAGTACTTC | TRBV7-2 | . | 12 | TRBJ2-5 | TRBD2